Following are 30 T cell receptor beta chains from one sample sequenced in a study of blood T cell repertoires in COVID-19. Produced via immunoSEQ multiplex PCR; TCRdb's table is partial and in-frame only. The sample contains over 150,000 clones, roughly 90% of which appear only once. Specimen: peripheral blood. The receptor source for this set is a man in his fifties with COVID-19, enrolled during active disease.

The chain combines TRBV19 with TRBJ2-1; 7 bases map to TRBD1. Looked up from germline, CDR1 is LNHDA and CDR2 is SQIVND (reference sequence). The length of the CDR3 is 14 residues. V lost 4 bases, J lost 0 bases, and 0 bases stayed unmatched. This chain's CDR3 is CASSTGGSYNEQFF. The CDR3 coding sequence is TGTGCCAGTAGTACAGGGGGCTCCTACAATGAGCAGTTCTTC.

This clone showed up just once. The chain joins TRBV4-3 to TRBJ1-5, with TRBD1 matching over 7 bases. J lost 1 base, V lost 4 bases, and 4 bases had no gene match. This CDR3 is built from 15 residues. From germline, CDR1 is LGHNA and CDR2 YSLEER. The CDR3 here is CASSRDRVSNQPQHF. The CDR3, as DNA: TGCGCCAGCAGCCGAGACAGGGTAAGCAATCAGCCCCAGCATTTT.

The gene calls are TRBV5-1 and TRBJ1-1; D is undetermined. V gave up 0 bases and J gave up 3 bases, with 12 bases separating them. Germline CDR1 SGHRS, CDR2 YFSETQ. The CDR3 covers 15 residues. CDR3 region: CASSLGGGWDTEAFF. Written as DNA, the CDR3 is TGCGCCAGCAGCTTGGGGGGAGGGTGGGACACTGAAGCTTTCTTT.

The chain employs TRBV6-1 and TRBJ2-4; maybe TRBD2 (6 bases). V lost 4 bases, J lost 1 base, and 14 bases lay in between. The CDR3 spans 16 residues. The germline V gene has CDR1 MNHNS and CDR2 SASEGT. The CDR3 nucleotides read TGTGCCAGCAGTGTCGTGCCTCGGGGGGCCAAAAACATTCAGTACTTC. This codes for CASSVVPRGAKNIQYF.

Notes on this clone: Within the sample, other DNA sequences also encode this same CDR3. V gene TRBV3-1 (or the pseudogene TRBV3-2) combines with J gene TRBJ1-3; D perhaps matches TRBD1 (6 bases). The CDR3 sequence is 14 residues long. Trimming took 1 base from V and 4 from J, leaving 8 bases between them. Germline V gene lookup returns CDR1 LGHDT and CDR2 YNNKEL (reference sequence). The CDR3 loop reads CASSQAGAGNTIYF. The CDR3 coding sequence is TGTGCCAGCAGCCAAGCAGGGGCCGGAAACACCATATATTTT.

The CDR3 reads CASSPPGQGSTGELFF. In DNA form, the CDR3 reads TGTGCCAGCTCACCACCGGGACAGGGAAGCACCGGGGAGCTGTTTTTT. This chain connects TRBV18 to TRBJ2-2; TRBD1 matches 9 bases. The CDR3 runs to 16 residues. The V segment lost 0 bases and the J segment 4 bases; nucleotides outside the gene matches: 3. CDR1 is KGHSH, CDR2 LQKENI, per germline. The full variable domain, rest sourced from reference TRBV18 and TRBJ2-2, is NAGVMQNPRHLVRRRGQEARLRCSPMKGHSHVYWYRQLPEEGLKFMVYLQKENIIDESGMPKERFSAEFPKEGPSILRIQQVVRGDSAAYFCASSPPGQGSTGELFFGEGSRLTVL.

J is TRBJ2-7 and V is TRBV3-1 (or the pseudogene TRBV3-2); TRBD2 agrees at 9 bases. Germline V gene sequence: CDR1 LGHDT, CDR2 YNNKEL (reference sequence). The length of the CDR3 is 16 residues. The V gene end was trimmed by 4 bases and the J gene end by 3 bases; junction bases not matched to a gene: 10. CDR3 DNA sequence: TGTGCCAGCAGCCTCCTGGGGCGCGGGGGGGACTACGAGCAGTACTTC. It codes for CASSLLGRGGDYEQYF.

This chain connects TRBV7-2 to TRBJ2-7; 7 nucleotides match TRBD2. There are 16 residues in the CDR3. In germline, CDR1 is SGHTA, CDR2 FQGNSA. The ends lost 5 bases at V and 0 bases at J; junction bases unmatched: 10. The CDR3 region is CASSPMGAGSSYEQYF. The CDR3 DNA reads as TGTGCCAGCAGCCCTATGGGAGCGGGGTCCTCCTACGAGCAGTACTTC.

V gene TRBV5-4 combines with J gene TRBJ2-3, with TRBD1 as a possible D gene (6 bases). Trimming removed 5 bases from V and 3 bases from J, with 10 bases in between. The CDR3 contains 13 residues. CDR1 and CDR2 from the germline V gene are SGHNT and YYREEE (reference sequence). CDR3 nucleotides: TGTGCCAGCAGGGACAGAGGGACAGATACGCAGTATTTT. It encodes CASRDRGTDTQYF.

The J gene is TRBJ2-1, the V gene TRBV9; maybe TRBD2 (6 bases). The V and J ends lost 4 bases and 8 bases respectively, with 10 bases between them. The CDR3 covers 12 residues. CDR1 is SGDLS, CDR2 YYNGEE, per germline. CDR3 DNA sequence: TGTGCCAGCAGCCTTAGCGGCTATGAGCAGTTCTTC. Translated: CASSLSGYEQFF.

The chain has TRBV7-3 and TRBJ2-1; TRBD2 agrees at 7 bases. CDR1 and CDR2 (germline): SGHTA, FQGTGA. V shed 5 bases, J shed 9 bases, and the junction held 7 bases outside the gene matches. This CDR3 comprises 13 residues. This CDR3 is CASSRTRQTEQFF. CDR3 nucleotides: TGTGCCAGCAGCCGGACTAGGCAGACTGAGCAGTTCTTC. The whole variable domain, remainder taken from reference TRBV7-3 and TRBJ2-1, is GAGVSQTPSNKVTEKGKYVELRCDPISGHTALYWYRQSLGQGPEFLIYFQGTGAADDSGLPNDRFFAVRPEGSVSTLKIQRTERGDSAVYLCASSRTRQTEQFFGPGTRLTVL.

The rearrangement links TRBV5-1 to TRBJ2-1; tentatively, D is TRBD2 (5 bases). V lost 4 bases, J lost 0 bases, and 17 bases lay in between. The CDR3 length is 17 residues. Germline assignment: CDR1 SGHRS and CDR2 YFSETQ. The chain's CDR3 is CASSRTQEVGSYNEQFF. The DNA for the CDR3 is TGCGCCAGCAGCCGGACCCAGGAGGTCGGCTCCTACAATGAGCAGTTCTTC.

CDR3 nucleotides: TGTGCCAGCAGTTTGTCAGGGGGGGAAAAACTGTTTTTT. It is translated as CASSLSGGEKLFF. The V gene is TRBV28, the J gene TRBJ1-4, with 7 bases lining up with TRBD1. This CDR3 spans 13 amino acids. V gave up 3 bases and J gave up 8 bases; unmatched junction bases: 3. Germline V gene lookup returns CDR1 MDHEN and CDR2 SYDVKM. Based on the CDR3 plus reference TRBV28 and TRBJ1-4, the full variable domain is DVKVTQSSRYLVKRTGEKVFLECVQDMDHENMFWYRQDPGLGLRLIYFSYDVKMKEKGDIPEGYSVSREKKERFSLILESASTNQTSMYLCASSLSGGEKLFFGSGTQLSVL.

This clone was seen only a few times. The J gene is TRBJ1-1, the V gene TRBV12-5; no clear D gene. Germline V gives CDR1 LGHNT, CDR2 FRNRAP. Deletions cut 2 bases from V and 7 bases from J, with 8 bases between. The CDR3 has 12 amino acids. CDR3 in DNA: TGTGCTAGTGGTTTGAGGTACAGTGAAGCTTTCTTT. Its protein is CASGLRYSEAFF.

The chain carries TRBV12-3 or TRBV12-4 and TRBJ1-4, with a tentative D call TRBD1 (5 bases). V was cut by 7 bases and J by 7 bases, with 13 bases left in between. The length of the CDR3 is 13 residues. This CDR3 reads CASKSREAEKLFF. CDR3 nucleotide sequence: TGTGCCAGCAAGAGCAGGGAAGCTGAAAAACTGTTTTTT.

The chain combines TRBV27 with TRBJ1-1; 8 bases agree with TRBD1. The CDR3 is made up of 16 amino acids. The germline CDR1 and CDR2 sequences are MNHEY and SMNVEV (reference sequence). With V trimmed by 6 bases and J by 5 bases, 14 bases remained unmatched. CDR3 nucleotide sequence: TGTGCCAGCAGACACGGGACAGGCTACCTAGGAACTGAAGCTTTCTTT. It specifies CASRHGTGYLGTEAFF.

The chain has TRBV28 and TRBJ1-2; 10 bases line up with TRBD1. The CDR3 contains 14 residues. Trimming removed 1 base from V and 7 bases from J; junction bases left unmatched: 3. CDR1 is MDHEN, CDR2 SYDVKM, per germline. Here the CDR3 reads CASSLSDRGFGYTF. The CDR3 nucleotides are TGTGCCAGCAGTTTATCGGACAGGGGGTTTGGCTACACCTTC.

CDR3 nucleotide sequence: TGTGCCAGCAGCCCGGGACAGCCGTACGAGCAGTACTTC. Protein: CASSPGQPYEQYF. This chain joins TRBV7-8 and TRBJ2-7; 7 bases are a match to TRBD1. V was clipped by 5 bases and J by 4 bases; unmatched bases: 5. The CDR3 spans 13 residues. CDR1 is SGHVS and CDR2 is FQNEAQ in the germline V gene.

Here the CDR3 reads CASSSVARQVTTKGGELFF. CDR3 DNA sequence: TGTGCCAGCAGCTCCGTAGCGAGACAGGTTACGACGAAAGGCGGGGAGCTGTTTTTT. The rearrangement uses TRBV7-3 and TRBJ2-2; D is perhaps TRBD1 (6 bases). With 4 bases removed from V and 7 bases from J, the gap between germline ends came to 28 bases. Germline CDR1 SGHTA, CDR2 FQGTGA. This CDR3 has 19 amino acids.

J is TRBJ1-1 and V is TRBV14; D not resolved. The V gene's germline CDR1 is SGHDN and CDR2 FVKESK. The ends were cut back, 2 bases at V and 10 bases at J, with 14 bases in the middle. The CDR3 sequence is 13 residues long. The CDR3 is CASSQPGESRAFF. The CDR3 bases are TGTGCCAGCAGCCAACCTGGAGAGTCGCGAGCTTTCTTT. Looking up the rest from reference TRBV14 and TRBJ1-1 gives the full variable domain: EAGVTQFPSHSVIEKGQTVTLRCDPISGHDNLYWYRRVMGKEIKFLLHFVKESKQDESGMPNNRFLAERTGGTYSTLKVQPAELEDSGVYFCASSQPGESRAFFGQGTRLTVV.

The CDR3 here is CASTGAGRANYGYTF. DNA of the CDR3: TGTGCCAGCACAGGGGCGGGCCGAGCTAACTATGGCTACACCTTC. This sequence joins TRBV21-1 and TRBJ1-2; the table names TRBD1, a call not compared with the DNA. TRBV21-1 is a pseudogene locus. The CDR3 is 15 residues long.

J is TRBJ2-3 and V is TRBV9; 8 nucleotides align to TRBD2. The CDR3 is made up of 17 amino acids. Germline V gives CDR1 SGDLS, CDR2 YYNGEE. J gave up 5 bases and V 4 bases, and 15 bases lay outside the gene matches. The CDR3 coding sequence is TGTGCCAGCAGCTCCCCGTTGGGTAGCGGGACCGTAGATACGCAGTATTTT. This sequence encodes CASSSPLGSGTVDTQYF.

The chain links TRBV3-1 (or the pseudogene TRBV3-2) to TRBJ2-3; 14 bases are a match to TRBD2. V lost 4 bases, J lost 5 bases, and 5 bases stayed unmatched. Germline CDR1 reads LGHDT; CDR2 reads YNNKEL (reference sequence). There are 16 residues in the CDR3. The CDR3 DNA sequence: TGTGCCAGCAGCCCTGGACTAGCGGGGGGTTTAGATACGCAGTATTTT. Residues: CASSPGLAGGLDTQYF.

This clone was observed at least ten times. The chain combines TRBV4-2 with TRBJ2-1; tentative D call: TRBD2 (6 bases). From germline, CDR1 is LGHNA and CDR2 YNFKEQ. The V end was cut by 4 bases, the J end by 2 bases, with 12 bases between. The CDR3 spans 15 residues. The CDR3 is CASSPGLAAYNEQFF. DNA for the CDR3: TGTGCCAGCAGCCCGGGATTAGCGGCCTACAATGAGCAGTTCTTC.

This clone was seen only once. This chain joins TRBV6-5 and TRBJ2-7; a possible D gene is TRBD1 (6 bases). The CDR3 length is 12 residues. Germline V gives CDR1 MNHEY, CDR2 SVGAGI. Trimming stripped 7 bases from V and 3 bases from J, with 10 bases between. CDR3 nucleotide sequence: TGTGCCAGCACCCAACAGGGCTACGAGCAGTACTTC. Translating gives CASTQQGYEQYF.

The genes are TRBV12-3 or TRBV12-4 and TRBJ2-7, with 10 bases that match TRBD1. Trimming at V came to 7 bases and at J to 1 base, leaving 1 base not matched to a gene. The CDR3 is made up of 13 amino acids. The CDR3 region is CASKGQGSYEQYF. The CDR3 bases are TGTGCCAGCAAGGGACAGGGGTCCTACGAGCAGTACTTC.

DNA of the CDR3: TGTGCCAGCAGTTTATATCAAGGGGGCAAAGAGACCCAGTACTTC. Translating gives CASSLYQGGKETQYF. The J gene is TRBJ2-5, the V gene TRBV28, with 7 bases fitting TRBD1. Germline V gene data show CDR1 as MDHEN and CDR2 as SYDVKM. This CDR3 comprises 15 residues. V shed 1 base, J shed 3 bases, and the junction held 5 bases outside the gene matches.

The V call is TRBV30, the J call TRBJ1-2; tentatively, D is TRBD1 (5 bases). The CDR3 runs to 14 residues. Per germline, CDR1 GTSNPN and CDR2 SVGIG (reference sequence). Trimming removed 4 bases at V and 5 bases at J, with 17 bases between. CDR3 in DNA: TGTGCCTGGAACCCAGGGTCAGAAGCTTATGGCTACACCTTC. It yields the protein CAWNPGSEAYGYTF.

This rearrangement joins TRBV10-3 to TRBJ2-5; 7 bases map to TRBD2. Trimming at V came to 1 base and at J to 4 bases, leaving 3 bases not matched to a gene. Germline CDR1 is ENHRY and CDR2 is SYGVKD. The length of the CDR3 is 14 residues. The CDR3 DNA reads as TGTGCCATCAGTGAGTTGGGGAGGGGAGAGACCCAGTACTTC. Translation gives CAISELGRGETQYF.

The CDR3 nucleotides read TGTGCCAGCAGCGAGGCGGGGGCAGGGAAAGAGACCCAGTACTTC. Translating it yields CASSEAGAGKETQYF. The chain recombines TRBV7-2 with TRBJ2-5; the D gene is possibly TRBD2 (7 bases). The CDR3 has 15 residues. With 5 bases removed from V and 3 bases from J, the gap between germline ends came to 16 bases. Germline V gives CDR1 SGHTA, CDR2 FQGNSA.